The source of this T cell receptor beta chain is a study of blood T cell repertoires in COVID-19. In its sample, this clone was seen many times. The protocol was immunoSEQ multiplex PCR, while the TCRdb copy is restricted to in-frame clones and leaves out a portion. The sample shows 250,000 to 400,000 clones, about nine tenths of them seen only once. CDR3 size: 14 residues. From germline, CDR1 is MNHNS and CDR2 SASEGT. V lost 0 bases to trimming and J lost 5 bases, with 11 bases between them. Sequenced: peripheral blood. The clonotype was recovered from a woman younger than 45 with COVID-19, enrolled during active disease. V usage is TRBV6-1 and J usage is TRBJ2-7; possible D gene TRBD2, 6 bases. The CDR3 DNA reads TGTGCCAGCAGTGAAGCGAGACTAGTCGACGAGCAGTACTTC. As protein: CASSEARLVDEQYF.